Each of the 9 T cell receptor beta chains below was sequenced from the same sample in a study of memory CD4+ T cells and cytomegalovirus serostatus. Profiling relied on immunoSEQ multiplex PCR, and the TCRdb table lists in-frame clones only, not all of them. This sample carries about 96,000 clones, around 80% of them seen once, and the ten largest clones take around 3.6%. Single viable CD3+CD4+CD8-CD45RO+ cells were sorted as the memory CD4+ T cells. Sequencing used memory CD4+ T cells from blood. The receptors were gathered from an adult in good health and CMV-seropositive.

The gene calls are TRBV11-2 and TRBJ2-7; D ambiguous. Looked up from germline, CDR1 is SGHAT and CDR2 is FQNNGV. Trimming removed 2 bases at V and 4 bases at J, with 6 bases between. The CDR3 loop spans 12 amino acids. CDR3 amino acids: CASSLSEYEQYF. The CDR3 DNA reads as TGTGCCAGCAGCTTATCAGAGTACGAGCAGTACTTC. The full variable domain, its missing parts supplied by reference TRBV11-2 and TRBJ2-7, is EAGVAQSPRYKIIEKRQSVAFWCNPISGHATLYWYQQILGQGPKLLIQFQNNGVVDDSQLPKDRFSAERLKGVDSTLKIQPAKLEDSAVYLCASSLSEYEQYFGPGTRLTVT.

This rearrangement joins TRBV27 to TRBJ1-5; 9 nucleotides align to TRBD1. The CDR3 runs to 15 residues. The germline V gene encodes CDR1 MNHEY and CDR2 SMNVEV (reference sequence). V lost 6 bases to trimming and J lost 6 bases; unmatched junction nucleotides: 9. The CDR3 DNA reads TGTGCCAGCAGACCCGGGACAGGGATGGGTCAGCCCCAGCATTTT. Amino acid sequence: CASRPGTGMGQPQHF.

This clone was seen only once. The rearrangement uses TRBV18 and TRBJ2-7; D perhaps matches TRBD1 (5 bases). V was trimmed by 2 bases and J by 2 bases, leaving 10 bases between them. Germline-derived CDR1 and CDR2 are KGHSH and LQKENI. This CDR3 has 14 residues. CDR3 sequence: CASSPSQGPYEQYF. The DNA for the CDR3 is TGTGCCAGCTCACCATCGCAGGGCCCCTACGAGCAGTACTTC. Full variable domain (missing parts from reference TRBV18 and TRBJ2-7): NAGVMQNPRHLVRRRGQEARLRCSPMKGHSHVYWYRQLPEEGLKFMVYLQKENIIDESGMPKERFSAEFPKEGPSILRIQQVVRGDSAAYFCASSPSQGPYEQYFGPGTRLTVT.

V is TRBV2 and J is TRBJ2-7; D gene ambiguous. Trimming removed 6 bases at V and 5 bases at J, with 17 bases between. CDR1 is SNHLY, CDR2 FYNNEI, per germline. This CDR3 comprises 14 residues. The DNA for the CDR3 is TGTGCCAGCAGCTGGGGATCTTCAACCAACGAGCAGTACTTC. Its protein is CASSWGSSTNEQYF.

Worth noting for this clone: The same CDR3 also results from other DNA sequences found in this sample. The rearrangement joins TRBV9 to TRBJ2-7; 7 positions match TRBD1. Trimming took 4 bases from V and 0 from J; bases not matched to a gene: 4. Looked up from germline, CDR1 is SGDLS and CDR2 is YYNGEE. This CDR3 has 14 amino acids. In DNA form, the CDR3 reads TGTGCCAGCAGCCCTGGGACAGCCTCCTACGAGCAGTACTTC. It encodes CASSPGTASYEQYF.

The rearrangement links TRBV28 to TRBJ1-5; D possibly corresponds to TRBD1 (5 bases). This CDR3 contains 14 residues. V lost 5 bases to trimming and J lost 6 bases, with 14 bases between them. Germline CDR1 is MDHEN and CDR2 is SYDVKM. CDR3 protein: CASSRSGTIQPQHF. In DNA form, the CDR3 reads TGTGCCAGCAGTCGATCGGGGACCATTCAGCCCCAGCATTTT.

V and J are TRBV7-2 and TRBJ1-2; D gene unclear. Trimming took 5 bases from V and 5 from J, leaving 6 bases between them. The V gene's germline CDR1 is SGHTA and CDR2 FQGNSA. CDR3 length: 11 residues. In nucleotides, the CDR3 is TGTGCCAGCAGCGGCAGATATGGCTACACCTTC. Encoded protein: CASSGRYGYTF.

This clone has more than one count but fewer than ten. V and J are TRBV30 and TRBJ2-7; D assignment may be TRBD1 or TRBD2 (5 bases each). Germline V gene lookup returns CDR1 GTSNPN and CDR2 SVGIG (reference sequence). This CDR3 spans 14 amino acids. With 1 base removed from V and 2 bases from J, the gap between germline ends came to 12 bases. DNA for the CDR3: TGTGCCTGGAGTGGGGGGACGGTCACCTACGAGCAGTACTTC. Amino acid sequence: CAWSGGTVTYEQYF.

The chain has TRBV9 and TRBJ1-5; TRBD1 aligns across 8 bases. Per the germline V gene, CDR1 is SGDLS and CDR2 is YYNGEE. The trim removed 3 bases at V and 7 bases at J, leaving 9 bases unmatched. CDR3 size: 15 residues. CDR3 sequence (DNA): TGTGCCAGCAGCGCAGGGGGCGCGTTGGGCCAGCCCCAGCATTTT. It yields the protein CASSAGGALGQPQHF.